This T cell receptor (beta chain) was recorded in a study of monozygotic twins with inflammatory bowel disease. TCRdb reanalyzed the 5' RACE reads and collapses them to one entry per CDR3 protein, without DNA. The sample includes around 380,000 distinct CDR3 sequences. The CDR3 is made up of 12 amino acids. Germline V lookup: CDR1 LNHDA, CDR2 SQIVND (reference sequence). The rearrangement joins TRBV19 to TRBJ1-1. What was sequenced was blood. The clonotype comes from a human donor with ulcerative colitis or Crohn's disease, or a healthy co-twin of an affected twin (not recorded which). This chain's CDR3 is CASSWSNTEAFF.